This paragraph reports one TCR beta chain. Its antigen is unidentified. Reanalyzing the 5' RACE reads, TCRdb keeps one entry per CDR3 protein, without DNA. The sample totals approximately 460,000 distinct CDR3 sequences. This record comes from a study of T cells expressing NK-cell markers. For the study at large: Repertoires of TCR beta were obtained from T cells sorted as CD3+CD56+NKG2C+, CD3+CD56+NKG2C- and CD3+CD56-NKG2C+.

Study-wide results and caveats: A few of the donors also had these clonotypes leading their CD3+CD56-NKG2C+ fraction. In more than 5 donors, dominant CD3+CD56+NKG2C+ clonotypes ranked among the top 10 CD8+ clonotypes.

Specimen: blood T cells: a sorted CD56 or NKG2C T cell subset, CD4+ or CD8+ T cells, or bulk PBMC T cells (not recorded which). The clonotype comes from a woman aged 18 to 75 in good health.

CDR3 loop: CSARDNEVGTDTQYF. The chain recombines TRBV20-1 with TRBJ2-3. CDR3 length: 15 amino acids. CDR1 DFQATT and CDR2 SNEGSKA come from the germline V gene (reference sequence).